This is a list of T cell receptor beta chains from one sample in a study of blood T cell repertoires in COVID-19. Method: immunoSEQ multiplex PCR; TCRdb's copy keeps in-frame clones and lacks some. The sample lists around 140,000 clones; roughly 84% were seen once. What was sequenced was peripheral blood. These receptors all stem from a human donor in a cohort sampled during active COVID-19. Each CDR3 is given with its conserved first and last residue. The D gene is left open where the match is weak. Clone size appears in some rows only: once, few, many, or a class for an expanded clone.

DNA	CDR3	size	V	J	D
TGTGCCAGTAGCTCAGGGAAGGCGGATCAGCCCCAGCATTTT	CASSSGKADQPQHF	.	TRBV19	TRBJ1-5	.
TGTGCCAGCAGCTTAAACCCGACAGGGCCTGATACGCAGTATTTT	CASSLNPTGPDTQYF	.	TRBV11-2	TRBJ2-3	TRBD1
TGTGCCAGCAGCCAAGAGGGACAGGCTTACACTGAAGCTTTCTTT	CASSQEGQAYTEAFF	.	TRBV11-3	TRBJ1-1	TRBD1
TGTGCCAGCAGCTTACTCCACAGCGGCTCCTACGAGCAGTACTTC	CASSLLHSGSYEQYF	.	TRBV11-2	TRBJ2-7	.
TGCGCCAGCAGCCAACCTAGCGGGAGGGGATACAATGAGCAGTTCTTC	CASSQPSGRGYNEQFF	.	TRBV4-3	TRBJ2-1	TRBD2
TGTGCCAGCAGCTCAACTTCGGGACAGGGCCCGGCCGCCCAGTACTTC	CASSSTSGQGPAAQYF	.	TRBV7-8	TRBJ2-5	TRBD1
TGTGCCAGCAGCTTGAGGCAGGAAGAGACCCAGTACTTC	CASSLRQEETQYF	.	TRBV5-6	TRBJ2-5	.
TGTGCCAGCAGTCCAACGCGGGAGAGGTACAATGAGCAGTTCTTC	CASSPTRERYNEQFF	.	TRBV5-4	TRBJ2-1	TRBD2
TGTGCCAGCAGCACCTCCGGGAGTCAGGAGACCCAGTACTTC	CASSTSGSQETQYF	.	TRBV9	TRBJ2-5	.
TGCGCCAGCAGCCAAGCCGAGACAGGGGAGGACGAGCAGTACTTC	CASSQAETGEDEQYF	.	TRBV4-1	TRBJ2-7	TRBD1
TGTGCCAGCAGCCTCGGGACTCCTTACTCCTACGAGCAGTACTTC	CASSLGTPYSYEQYF	.	TRBV11-2	TRBJ2-7	.
TGTGCCAGCAGACAACAGGTCCTTGGTTCACCCCTCCACTTT	CASRQQVLGSPLHF	.	TRBV2	TRBJ1-6	.
TGTGCCAGCAGCTTTGGGGACAACAATGAGCAGTTCTTC	CASSFGDNNEQFF	.	TRBV11-2	TRBJ2-1	.
TGTGCCAGCAGTGCAGGGCTGCCATTTTCACCCCTCCACTTT	CASSAGLPFSPLHF	.	TRBV6-2/TRBV6-3	TRBJ1-6	.
TGTGCCAGCAGCATACAGGGGGACCCCGATCAGCCCCAGCATTTT	CASSIQGDPDQPQHF	.	TRBV6-5	TRBJ1-5	TRBD1
TGTGCCAGCAGTTACTCGTTCCTTCAACCGGGCTATGGCTACACCTTC	CASSYSFLQPGYGYTF	.	TRBV6-5	TRBJ1-2	.
TGTGCCAGCAGCCTGCTGGACAGGGAATACGCCGAGACCCAGTACTTC	CASSLLDREYAETQYF	.	TRBV3-1/TRBV3-2	TRBJ2-5	TRBD1
TGTGCCAGCTCACCACCGGGGACAGGGGCAAACTATGGCTACACCTTC	CASSPPGTGANYGYTF	few	TRBV18	TRBJ1-2	TRBD1
TGTGCCAGCAGCTTAGGGCCACTTGCTACACAAAATACGCAGTATTTT	CASSLGPLATQNTQYF	many	TRBV7-3	TRBJ2-3	.
TGTGCCAGCAGCCAAAGGACAGGGTACGAGCAGTACTTC	CASSQRTGYEQYF	.	TRBV7-9	TRBJ2-7	TRBD1
TGTGCCAGTATTACCTCGGACAGGGGGAACACCGGGGAGCTGTTTTTT	CASITSDRGNTGELFF	once	TRBV19	TRBJ2-2	TRBD1
TGTGCCAGCAGTCCTCTTCTAGCGGGAGTGTCCGTTAGGGAGCAGTTCTTC	CASSPLLAGVSVREQFF	.	TRBV6-6	TRBJ2-1	TRBD2
TGTGCCAGTAGTCCTCTAGGGACATGGAACGAGCAGTACTTC	CASSPLGTWNEQYF	.	TRBV19	TRBJ2-7	.
TGTGCCAGCAGAAGGGAGGGCGGGTCGACTGAAGCTTTCTTT	CASRREGGSTEAFF	.	TRBV6-4	TRBJ1-1	.
TGTGCCAGCCCTGCCGGGACAGGGGGCTCACCCCTCCACTTT	CASPAGTGGSPLHF	.	TRBV2	TRBJ1-6	TRBD1
TGTGCCAGTAGTCCTAGCCGACAGGGGAGAAGTCAGCCCCAGCATTTT	CASSPSRQGRSQPQHF	few	TRBV19	TRBJ1-5	TRBD1
TGTGCCAGCAGGGCCACGGACAGGGGAGCCGGCTACACCTTC	CASRATDRGAGYTF	once	TRBV7-2	TRBJ1-2	TRBD1
TGTGCCAGCCGGCTGACAATTAGCAATCAGCCCCAGCATTTT	CASRLTISNQPQHF	few	TRBV2	TRBJ1-5	.
TGCGCCAGCAGACTGGGGACAGGGGGCAATCAGCCCCAGCATTTT	CASRLGTGGNQPQHF	.	TRBV23-1	TRBJ1-5	TRBD1